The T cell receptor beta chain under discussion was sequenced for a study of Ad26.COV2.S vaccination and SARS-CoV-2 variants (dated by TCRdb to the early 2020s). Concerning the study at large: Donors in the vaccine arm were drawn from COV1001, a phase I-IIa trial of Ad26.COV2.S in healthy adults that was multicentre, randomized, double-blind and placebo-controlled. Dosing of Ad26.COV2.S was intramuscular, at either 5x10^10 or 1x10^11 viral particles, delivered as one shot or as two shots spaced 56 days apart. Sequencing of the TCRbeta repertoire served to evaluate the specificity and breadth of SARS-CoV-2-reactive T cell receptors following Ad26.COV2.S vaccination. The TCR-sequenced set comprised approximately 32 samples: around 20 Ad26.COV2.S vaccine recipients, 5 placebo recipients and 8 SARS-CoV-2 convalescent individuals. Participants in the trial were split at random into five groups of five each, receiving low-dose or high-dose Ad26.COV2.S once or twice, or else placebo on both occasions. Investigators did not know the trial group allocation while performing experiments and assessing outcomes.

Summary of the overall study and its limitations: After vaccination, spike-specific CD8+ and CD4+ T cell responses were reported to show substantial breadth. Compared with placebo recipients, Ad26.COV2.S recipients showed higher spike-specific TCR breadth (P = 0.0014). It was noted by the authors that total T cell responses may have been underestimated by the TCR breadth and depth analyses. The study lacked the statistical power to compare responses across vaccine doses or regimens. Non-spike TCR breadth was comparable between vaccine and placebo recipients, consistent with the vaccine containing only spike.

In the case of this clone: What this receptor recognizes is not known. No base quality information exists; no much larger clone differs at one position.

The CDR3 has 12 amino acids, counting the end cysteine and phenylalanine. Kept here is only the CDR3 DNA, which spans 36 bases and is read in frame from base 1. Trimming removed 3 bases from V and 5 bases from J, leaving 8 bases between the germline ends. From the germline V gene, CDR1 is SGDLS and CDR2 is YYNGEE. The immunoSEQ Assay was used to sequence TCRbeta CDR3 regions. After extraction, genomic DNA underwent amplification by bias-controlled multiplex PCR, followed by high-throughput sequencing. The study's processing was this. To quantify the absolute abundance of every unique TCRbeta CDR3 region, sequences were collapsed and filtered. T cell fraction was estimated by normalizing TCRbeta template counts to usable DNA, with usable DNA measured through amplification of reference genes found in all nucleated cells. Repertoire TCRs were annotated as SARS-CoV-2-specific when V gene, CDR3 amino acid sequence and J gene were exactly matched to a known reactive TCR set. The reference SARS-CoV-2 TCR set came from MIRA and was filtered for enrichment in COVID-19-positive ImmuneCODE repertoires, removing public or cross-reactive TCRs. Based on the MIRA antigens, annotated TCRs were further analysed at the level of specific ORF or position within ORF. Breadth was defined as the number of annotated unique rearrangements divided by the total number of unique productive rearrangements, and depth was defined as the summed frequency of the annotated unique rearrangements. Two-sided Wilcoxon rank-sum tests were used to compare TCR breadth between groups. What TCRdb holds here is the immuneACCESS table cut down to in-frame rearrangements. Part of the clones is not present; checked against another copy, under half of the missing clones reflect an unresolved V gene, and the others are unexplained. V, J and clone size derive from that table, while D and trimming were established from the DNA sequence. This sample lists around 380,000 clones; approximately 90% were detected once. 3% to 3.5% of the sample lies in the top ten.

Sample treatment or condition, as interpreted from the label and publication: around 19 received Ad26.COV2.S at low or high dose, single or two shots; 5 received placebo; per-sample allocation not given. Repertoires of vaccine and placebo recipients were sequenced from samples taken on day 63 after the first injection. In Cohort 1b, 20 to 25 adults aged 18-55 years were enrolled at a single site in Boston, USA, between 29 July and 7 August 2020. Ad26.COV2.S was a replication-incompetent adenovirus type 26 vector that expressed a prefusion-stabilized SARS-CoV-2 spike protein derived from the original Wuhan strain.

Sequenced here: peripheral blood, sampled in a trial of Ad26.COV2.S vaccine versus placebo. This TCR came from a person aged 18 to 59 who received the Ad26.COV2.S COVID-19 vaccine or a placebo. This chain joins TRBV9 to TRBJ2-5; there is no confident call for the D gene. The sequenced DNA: TGTGCCAGCAGCGCAATACTGGAGACCCAGTACTTC. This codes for CASSAILETQYF. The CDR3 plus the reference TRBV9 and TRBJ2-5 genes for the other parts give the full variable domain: DSGVTQTPKHLITATGQRVTLRCSPRSGDLSVYWYQQSLDQGLQFLIQYYNGEERAKGNILERFSAQQFPDLHSELNLSSLELGDSALYFCASSAILETQYFGPGTRLLVL.